This entry concerns a single T cell receptor (beta chain). Its antigen is as yet unknown. Primed by a sample-barcoded 5' primer and a J-beta primer mix, a second PCR proceeded for 7 to 11 cycles. Every individual sample yielded 2.5 million or more paired-end reads (each containing CDR3). MiXCR, run by TCRdb on the 5' RACE reads, gives a single entry per CDR3 protein. The profile shows approximately 1.5 million distinct CDR3 sequences, roughly 43% of them singletons. The data are from a study of blood T cells in healthy people across ages. Regarding the study as a whole: Estimates of diversity drawn from one million T cells were considered underestimates.

There are 13 residues in the CDR3. Trimming took 5 bases from V and 2 from J, leaving 7 bases between them. From germline, CDR1 is LNHNV and CDR2 YYDKDF (reference sequence). The study isolated at least 6 million PBMCs from each sample. The receptor was derived from a woman between 18 and 29 years old in good health. The V and J genes are TRBV15 and TRBJ2-4; the D is unclear. The specimen was blood. The CDR3 loop reads CATSARTKNIQYF. CDR3 nucleotide sequence: TGTGCCACCAGCGCCCGAACCAAAAACATTCAGTACTTC.